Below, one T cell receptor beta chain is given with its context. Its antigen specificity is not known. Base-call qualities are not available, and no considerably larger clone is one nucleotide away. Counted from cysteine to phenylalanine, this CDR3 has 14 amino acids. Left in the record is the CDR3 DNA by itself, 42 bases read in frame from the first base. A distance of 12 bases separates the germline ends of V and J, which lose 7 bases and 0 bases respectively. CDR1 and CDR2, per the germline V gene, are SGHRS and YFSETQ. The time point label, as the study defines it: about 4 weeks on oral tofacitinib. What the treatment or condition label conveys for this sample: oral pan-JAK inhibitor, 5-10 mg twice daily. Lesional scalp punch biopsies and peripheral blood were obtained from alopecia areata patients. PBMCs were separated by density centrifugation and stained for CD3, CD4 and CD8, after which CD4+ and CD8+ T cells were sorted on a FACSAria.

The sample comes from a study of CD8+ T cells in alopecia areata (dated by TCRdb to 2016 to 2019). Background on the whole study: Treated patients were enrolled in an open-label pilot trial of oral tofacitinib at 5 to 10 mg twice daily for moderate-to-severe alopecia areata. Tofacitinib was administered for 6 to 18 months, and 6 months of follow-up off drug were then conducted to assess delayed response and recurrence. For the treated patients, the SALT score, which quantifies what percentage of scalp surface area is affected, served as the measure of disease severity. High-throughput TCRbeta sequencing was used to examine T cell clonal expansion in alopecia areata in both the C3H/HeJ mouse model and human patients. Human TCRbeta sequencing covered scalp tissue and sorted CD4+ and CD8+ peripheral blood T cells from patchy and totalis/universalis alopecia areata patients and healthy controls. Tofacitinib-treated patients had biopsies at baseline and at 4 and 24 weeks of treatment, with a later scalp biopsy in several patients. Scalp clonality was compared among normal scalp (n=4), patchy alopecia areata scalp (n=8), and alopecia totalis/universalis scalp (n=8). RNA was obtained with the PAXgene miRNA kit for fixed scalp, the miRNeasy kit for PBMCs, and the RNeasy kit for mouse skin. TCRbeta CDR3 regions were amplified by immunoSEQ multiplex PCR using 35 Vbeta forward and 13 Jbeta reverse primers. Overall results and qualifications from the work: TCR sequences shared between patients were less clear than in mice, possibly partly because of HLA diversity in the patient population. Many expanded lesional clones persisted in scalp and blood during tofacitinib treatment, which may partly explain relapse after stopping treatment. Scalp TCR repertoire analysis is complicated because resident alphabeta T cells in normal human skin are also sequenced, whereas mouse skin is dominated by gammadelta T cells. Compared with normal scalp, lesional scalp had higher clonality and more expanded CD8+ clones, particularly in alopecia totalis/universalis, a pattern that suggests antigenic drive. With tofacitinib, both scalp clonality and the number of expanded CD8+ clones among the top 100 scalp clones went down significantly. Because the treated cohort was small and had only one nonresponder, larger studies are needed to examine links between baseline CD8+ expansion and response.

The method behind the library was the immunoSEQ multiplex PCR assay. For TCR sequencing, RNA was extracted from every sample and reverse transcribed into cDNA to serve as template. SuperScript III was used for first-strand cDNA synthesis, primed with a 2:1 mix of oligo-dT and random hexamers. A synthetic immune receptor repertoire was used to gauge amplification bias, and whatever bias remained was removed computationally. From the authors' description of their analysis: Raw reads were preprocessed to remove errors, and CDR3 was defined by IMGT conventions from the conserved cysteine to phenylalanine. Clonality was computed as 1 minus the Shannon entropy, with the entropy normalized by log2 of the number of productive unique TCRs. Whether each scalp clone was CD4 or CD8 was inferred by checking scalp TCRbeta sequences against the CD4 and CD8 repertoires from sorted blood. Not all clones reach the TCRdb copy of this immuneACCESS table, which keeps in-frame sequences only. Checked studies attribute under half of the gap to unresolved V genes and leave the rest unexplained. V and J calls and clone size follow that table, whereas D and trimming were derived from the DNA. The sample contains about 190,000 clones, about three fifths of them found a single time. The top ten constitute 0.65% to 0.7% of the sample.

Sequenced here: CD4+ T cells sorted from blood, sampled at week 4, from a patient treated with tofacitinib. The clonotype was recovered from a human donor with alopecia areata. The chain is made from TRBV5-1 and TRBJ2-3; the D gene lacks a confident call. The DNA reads TGCGCCAGCTCCCCTCAAGGAAGCACAGATACGCAGTATTTT. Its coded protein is CASSPQGSTDTQYF.